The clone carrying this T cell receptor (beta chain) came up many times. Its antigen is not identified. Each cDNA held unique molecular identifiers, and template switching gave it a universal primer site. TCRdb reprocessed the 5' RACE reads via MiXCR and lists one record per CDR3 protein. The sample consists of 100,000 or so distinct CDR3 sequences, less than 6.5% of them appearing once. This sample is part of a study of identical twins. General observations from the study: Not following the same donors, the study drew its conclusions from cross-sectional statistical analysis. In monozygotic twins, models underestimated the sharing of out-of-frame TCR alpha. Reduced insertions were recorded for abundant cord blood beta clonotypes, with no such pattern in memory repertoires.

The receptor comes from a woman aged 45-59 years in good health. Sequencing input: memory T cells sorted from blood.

The CDR3 here is CASSPPVGRDSTDTQYF. The DNA for the CDR3 is TGTGCCAGCAGCCCCCCCGTAGGGCGGGATAGCACAGATACGCAGTATTTT. This sequence joins TRBV7-9 and TRBJ2-3; TRBD2 is a possible D gene (6 bases). The CDR3 loop spans 17 amino acids. Between the trimmed V and J ends, which lost 5 bases and 0 bases, there was a span of 18 bases. Germline CDR1 SEHNR, CDR2 FQNEAQ (reference sequence).